This is a list of T cell receptor beta chains from one sample in a study of identical twins. MiXCR, applied by TCRdb to the 5' RACE reads, yields one record per CDR3 protein. Here the sample spans 130,000 to 150,000 distinct CDR3 sequences, roughly 3.3% being singletons. Sequencing used memory T cells sorted from blood. The receptors here all came from a man between 18 and 29 years old in good health. Each CDR3 is given with its conserved first and last residue. The D gene is left open where the match is weak. Not every row has a clone size; where given, it reads once, few, many or a size class.

v_gene	abundance	d_gene	j_gene	CDR3aa	CDR3nt
TRBV18	many	NA	TRBJ2-7	CASSPLGRANEQYF	TGTGCCAGCTCACCACTCGGCAGGGCCAACGAGCAGTACTTC
TRBV5-1	many	NA	TRBJ2-5	CASSLGPSVEETQYF	TGCGCCAGCAGCTTGGGGCCTAGTGTAGAAGAGACCCAGTACTTC
TRBV5-1	many	TRBD2	TRBJ2-1	CASSFGGDYNEQFF	TGCGCCAGCAGCTTCGGGGGGGATTACAATGAGCAGTTCTTC
TRBV9	many	NA	TRBJ2-3	CASSGGGTKLEDTQYF	TGTGCCAGCAGCGGGGGGGGGACAAAACTGGAAGATACGCAGTATTTT
TRBV25-1	few	TRBD1	TRBJ1-4	CASTTGLINEKLFF	TGTGCCAGTACGACAGGGTTAATTAATGAAAAACTGTTTTTT
TRBV5-1	NA	TRBD2	TRBJ2-3	CPSSAAGGTQYF	TGCCCCAGCAGCGCAGCGGGGGGTACGCAGTATTTT
TRBV9	many	TRBD2	TRBJ2-3	CASSVAPGLAGRDTQYF	TGTGCCAGCAGCGTCGCCCCGGGACTAGCGGGAAGAGATACGCAGTATTTT
TRBV14	NA	NA	TRBJ2-5	CASSFGGAYQETQYF	TGTGCCAGCAGCTTCGGGGGAGCGTACCAAGAGACCCAGTACTTC
TRBV10-2	many	NA	TRBJ1-4	CASRTNEKLFF	TGCGCCAGCAGAACAAATGAAAAACTGTTTTTT
TRBV5-8	few	TRBD1	TRBJ2-1	CASSYGTGGDEQFF	TGTGCCAGCAGCTACGGGACAGGGGGGGATGAGCAGTTCTTC
TRBV28	many	NA	TRBJ2-2	CASREETGELFF	TGTGCCAGCAGGGAGGAGACCGGGGAGCTGTTTTTT
TRBV12-3/TRBV12-4	many	NA	TRBJ1-2	CATSPPRADGYTF	TGTGCCACCAGCCCCCCCAGGGCGGATGGCTACACCTTC
TRBV4-2	many	TRBD2	TRBJ2-1	CASSQVGLAAYNEQFF	TGTGCCAGCAGCCAAGTGGGACTAGCGGCGTACAATGAGCAGTTCTTC
TRBV9	few	NA	TRBJ2-2	CASSGGEFDTGELFF	TGTGCCAGCAGCGGGGGGGAATTCGACACCGGGGAGCTGTTTTTT
TRBV6-5	many	TRBD1	TRBJ1-5	CASSYGTGQQPQHF	TGTGCCAGCAGTTACGGGACAGGGCAGCAGCCCCAGCATTTT
TRBV11-2	many	TRBD1	TRBJ2-2	CASSLIKGALGTGELFF	TGTGCCAGCAGCTTGATTAAGGGGGCGCTGGGCACCGGGGAGCTGTTTTTT
TRBV24-1	many	TRBD2	TRBJ2-2	CATSASGRNGELFF	TGTGCCACCAGTGCCAGCGGGAGGAACGGGGAGCTGTTTTTT
TRBV19	many	NA	TRBJ1-5	CASTFKRTSNQPQHF	TGTGCCAGTACCTTCAAGAGGACCAGCAATCAGCCCCAGCATTTT
TRBV5-1	many	NA	TRBJ1-1	CASSLANVGDEAFF	TGCGCCAGCAGCTTGGCCAACGTAGGGGATGAAGCTTTCTTT
TRBV19	few	NA	TRBJ2-5	CASSPDGETQYF	TGTGCCAGTAGTCCCGACGGAGAGACCCAGTACTTC
TRBV20-1	many	NA	TRBJ1-5	CSARDLQGSFARPQHF	TGCAGTGCTAGAGATCTCCAGGGTAGTTTTGCGAGGCCCCAGCATTTT
TRBV12-3/TRBV12-4	many	NA	TRBJ2-3	CASSQGGNSVTQYF	TGTGCCAGCAGCCAAGGGGGGAATTCGGTTACGCAGTATTTT
TRBV6-5	many	NA	TRBJ1-2	CASSLARKDYTF	TGTGCCAGCAGTTTGGCCAGGAAGGACTACACCTTC
TRBV12-3/TRBV12-4	many	NA	TRBJ1-1	CASSLSAEAFF	TGTGCCAGCAGTTTGTCTGCTGAAGCTTTCTTT
TRBV18	many	NA	TRBJ2-2	CASSSGVGPNTGELFF	TGTGCCAGCTCATCTGGGGTCGGGCCGAACACCGGGGAGCTGTTTTTT
TRBV10-3	NA	NA	TRBJ1-5	CAIIRRPEIGNQPQHF	TGTGCCATCATCCGCAGACCCGAAATTGGCAATCAGCCCCAGCATTTT
TRBV7-9	many	NA	TRBJ2-3	CASSSTADTQYF	TGTGCCAGCAGCTCCACAGCAGATACGCAGTATTTT
TRBV5-1	many	NA	TRBJ1-4	CASSRNGREKLFF	TGCGCCAGCAGCAGAAATGGTCGAGAAAAACTGTTTTTT
TRBV3-1	many	TRBD2	TRBJ2-3	CASKTSGSTDTQYF	TGTGCCAGCAAGACTAGCGGGAGCACAGATACGCAGTATTTT
TRBV4-3	few	NA	TRBJ2-1	CASSQDRIGYNEQFF	TGCGCCAGCAGCCAAGATAGGATCGGCTACAATGAGCAGTTCTTC
TRBV20-1	few	NA	TRBJ2-3	CSANRGADTDTQYF	TGCAGTGCCAATCGCGGGGCAGACACAGATACGCAGTATTTT
TRBV28	many	NA	TRBJ2-5	CASSPGLLRTQYF	TGTGCCAGCAGTCCGGGACTTCTACGGACCCAGTACTTC
TRBV5-1	many	NA	TRBJ1-1	CASSKGQNTEAFF	TGCGCCAGCAGCAAGGGACAGAACACTGAAGCTTTCTTT
TRBV20-1	many	TRBD2	TRBJ2-7	CSASGLAGSYEQYF	TGCAGTGCTAGTGGACTAGCGGGGTCCTACGAGCAGTACTTC
TRBV20-1	many	TRBD2	TRBJ2-1	CSAVGLAGSYNEQFF	TGCAGTGCTGTCGGACTAGCAGGCTCCTACAATGAGCAGTTCTTC
TRBV18	many	NA	TRBJ2-1	CASSPSDEQFF	TGTGCCAGCTCACCGTCGGATGAGCAGTTCTTC
TRBV5-4	many	NA	TRBJ2-5	CASSLRAGMETQYF	TGTGCCAGCAGCTTGCGTGCGGGAATGGAGACCCAGTACTTC
TRBV7-6	NA	NA	TRBJ1-4	CASSLPYEKLFF	TGTGCCAGCAGCTTACCGTATGAAAAACTGTTTTTT
TRBV2	few	NA	TRBJ2-5	CASLDSETQYF	TGTGCCAGCCTAGACTCGGAGACCCAGTACTTC
TRBV20-1	many	TRBD2	TRBJ2-3	CSARYRTSRATDTQYF	TGCAGTGCTAGATACAGGACTAGCAGGGCCACAGATACGCAGTATTTT